Listed below are T cell receptor beta chains from one sample, sequenced in a study of blood T cell repertoires in COVID-19. Profiling relied on immunoSEQ multiplex PCR, and the TCRdb table lists in-frame clones only, not all of them. In the table there are about 280,000 clones, 85% of which are singletons. Sequences were obtained from peripheral blood. The origin of the receptors is a human donor in a cohort sampled during active COVID-19. CDR3s include the opening cysteine and the closing phenylalanine or tryptophan. The D gene is left open where the match is weak. Size tells how often a clone was seen (once, few, many) or the class of an expanded clone, and some rows leave it out.

j_call,v_call,clone_size,d_call,cdr3_aa,cdr3_nt
TRBJ2-2,TRBV5-4,few,.,CASSLGGPTGNTGELFF,TGTGCCAGCAGCTTGGGGGGGCCGACAGGGAACACCGGGGAGCTGTTTTTT
TRBJ1-4,TRBV19,.,TRBD1,CASSIQGETNEKLFF,TGTGCCAGTAGTATACAGGGGGAAACTAATGAAAAACTGTTTTTT
TRBJ1-2,TRBV6-6,.,TRBD1,CASSYSDRGNYGYTF,TGTGCCAGCAGTTACTCGGACAGGGGGAACTATGGCTACACCTTC
TRBJ2-7,TRBV5-1,.,TRBD2,CASSLGTGTKTSSYEQYF,TGCGCCAGCAGCTTGGGGACCGGGACTAAGACGAGCTCCTACGAGCAGTACTTC
TRBJ2-5,TRBV19,.,.,CASSNLAVTKTQYF,TGTGCCAGTAGTAATCTAGCAGTAACGAAGACCCAGTACTTC
TRBJ1-2,TRBV3-1/TRBV3-2,.,.,CASSQEGGVLANYGYTF,TGTGCCAGCAGCCAAGAAGGGGGGGTATTAGCTAACTATGGCTACACCTTC
TRBJ1-1,TRBV5-1,once,.,CASSGGTFMNTEAFF,TGCGCCAGCAGCGGAGGGACGTTCATGAACACTGAAGCTTTCTTT
TRBJ1-2,TRBV28,.,.,CASLKQTLYGYTF,TGTGCCAGCCTTAAACAAACCCTCTATGGCTACACCTTC
TRBJ2-5,TRBV6-6,.,TRBD2,CASSVTGLAGKETQYF,TGTGCCAGCAGCGTCACGGGACTAGCGGGAAAAGAGACCCAGTACTTC
TRBJ1-2,TRBV5-4,once,.,CASSRGGSGINYGYTF,TGTGCCAGCAGCCGGGGGGGGTCTGGAATTAACTATGGCTACACCTTC
TRBJ2-1,TRBV11-1,.,TRBD2,CASRPTSGRASKEQFF,TGTGCCAGCAGACCAACTAGCGGGAGGGCCTCAAAAGAGCAGTTCTTC
TRBJ2-7,TRBV6-5,.,TRBD1,CATRPTAGGYYEQYF,TGTGCCACCCGCCCCACGGCAGGGGGCTACTACGAGCAGTACTTC
TRBJ2-5,TRBV24-1,.,.,CATSDFRRAETQYF,TGTGCCACCAGTGATTTCCGCAGGGCTGAGACCCAGTACTTC
TRBJ1-2,TRBV7-9,.,TRBD1,CASSWTGGNYGYTF,TGTGCCAGCAGCTGGACAGGGGGTAACTATGGCTACACCTTC
TRBJ2-7,TRBV6-5,.,TRBD1,CASTGTAFYEQYF,TGTGCCAGCACCGGGACAGCCTTTTACGAGCAGTACTTC
TRBJ2-1,TRBV18,.,TRBD2,CASSPTSGQLNEQFF,TGTGCCAGCTCACCGACTAGCGGACAACTTAATGAGCAGTTCTTC
TRBJ2-1,TRBV15,.,.,CATSRDPASVGDEQFF,TGTGCCACCAGCAGAGATCCGGCTAGCGTTGGGGATGAGCAGTTCTTC
TRBJ2-5,TRBV6-5,.,TRBD2,CASIRAGVKETQYF,TGTGCCAGCATTCGGGCGGGAGTTAAAGAGACCCAGTACTTC
TRBJ2-5,TRBV5-1,few,TRBD2,CASSPRTSGSRGETQYF,TGCGCCAGCAGCCCACGGACTAGCGGGAGCCGTGGGGAGACCCAGTACTTC
TRBJ1-6,TRBV3-1/TRBV3-2,.,.,CASSQSEGSPLHF,TGTGCCAGCAGCCAAAGCGAGGGCTCACCCCTCCACTTT
TRBJ2-7,TRBV27,.,.,CASSFQGRQYEQYF,TGTGCCAGCAGTTTCCAGGGTCGCCAATACGAGCAGTACTTC
TRBJ1-3,TRBV11-2,.,.,CASSLPRAGNTIYF,TGTGCCAGCAGCCTTCCCAGGGCTGGAAACACCATATATTTT
TRBJ2-3,TRBV19,.,.,CASSMGPSAGDTQYF,TGTGCCAGTAGTATGGGGCCGTCGGCGGGGGATACGCAGTATTTT
TRBJ2-7,TRBV15,once,TRBD2,CATSRVAGEGSYEQYF,TGTGCCACCAGCAGAGTGGCGGGAGAAGGGTCCTACGAGCAGTACTTC
TRBJ2-3,TRBV24-1,.,TRBD1,CATSDLTGSGTDTQYF,TGTGCCACCAGTGATCTGACAGGGTCCGGCACAGATACGCAGTATTTT
TRBJ1-5,TRBV27,.,TRBD1,CASSPRQGTQPQHF,TGTGCCAGCAGTCCACGACAGGGTACTCAGCCCCAGCATTTT
TRBJ2-3,TRBV10-3,.,TRBD2,CAISELAGEADTQYF,TGTGCCATCAGCGAACTAGCGGGAGAGGCAGATACGCAGTATTTT
TRBJ2-2,TRBV18,.,.,CASSPEAGGTGELFF,TGTGCCAGCTCACCGGAAGCGGGCGGGACCGGGGAGCTGTTTTTT
TRBJ2-7,TRBV28,.,TRBD1,CASSVDRAPYEQYF,TGTGCCAGCAGTGTCGACAGGGCCCCCTACGAGCAGTACTTC
TRBJ2-2,TRBV19,.,TRBD1,CASSATGAGANTGELFF,TGTGCCAGTAGTGCTACAGGGGCCGGAGCGAACACCGGGGAGCTGTTTTTT
TRBJ2-1,TRBV7-8,.,.,CASSLGGSVGFNEQFF,TGTGCCAGCAGCTTGGGTGGGAGTGTTGGATTCAATGAGCAGTTCTTC
TRBJ2-1,TRBV7-8,.,TRBD2,CASSLATGGYHEQFF,TGTGCCAGCAGCTTAGCGACGGGAGGGTATCATGAGCAGTTCTTC
TRBJ1-1,TRBV28,few,.,CASSNTGIENTEAFF,TGTGCCAGCAGCAACACAGGGATCGAGAACACTGAAGCTTTCTTT
TRBJ2-1,TRBV7-9,.,TRBD2,CASSFPVAGGPSNEQFF,TGTGCCAGCAGCTTTCCCGTAGCGGGAGGCCCGAGCAATGAGCAGTTCTTC
TRBJ2-7,TRBV11-1,.,.,CASSVGLAYEQYF,TGTGCCAGCAGCGTCGGACTCGCCTACGAGCAGTACTTC
TRBJ2-1,TRBV7-8,.,TRBD2,CASSSGRTSLNEQFF,TGTGCCAGCAGCTCGGGGCGGACTAGCCTGAATGAGCAGTTCTTC
TRBJ1-2,TRBV11-2,.,TRBD1,CASSSRDRDLNYGYTF,TGTGCCAGCAGCTCTCGAGACAGGGACCTTAACTATGGCTACACCTTC
TRBJ2-4,TRBV27,.,TRBD1,CASRDRKNIQYF,TGTGCCAGCAGGGACAGGAAAAACATTCAGTACTTC
TRBJ2-1,TRBV19,.,TRBD2,CASSRTHASGRADEQFF,TGTGCCAGTAGCCGTACACATGCCAGCGGGAGGGCGGATGAGCAGTTCTTC
TRBJ2-7,TRBV5-6,.,.,CASSLGGPYEQYF,TGTGCCAGCAGCTTGGGGGGCCCCTACGAGCAGTACTTC
TRBJ2-3,TRBV6-5,.,.,CASRNIRRTDTQYF,TGTGCCAGCAGGAATATCAGGCGCACAGATACGCAGTATTTT
TRBJ1-1,TRBV2,.,.,CASSRQPNTEAFF,TGTGCCAGCTCACGACAGCCGAACACTGAAGCTTTCTTT
TRBJ2-7,TRBV24-1,.,.,CATSDGAPNEQYF,TGTGCCACCAGTGACGGAGCTCCTAACGAGCAGTACTTC
TRBJ1-1,TRBV7-9,.,.,CASSIGGLVSPGGF,TGTGCCAGCAGCATAGGAGGTTTGGTCTCCCCGGGGGGGTTT
TRBJ1-2,TRBV5-1,.,.,CASSLDTYGYTF,TGCGCCAGCAGTCTGGACACGTATGGCTACACCTTC
TRBJ2-7,TRBV21-1,.,.,CASVWTVFSYEQYF,TGTGCCAGCGTCTGGACAGTTTTCTCCTACGAGCAGTACTTC
TRBJ2-6,TRBV7-2,few,.,CASSFTGSGANVLTF,TGTGCCAGCAGCTTTACAGGCTCTGGGGCCAACGTCCTGACTTTC
TRBJ2-7,TRBV27,.,TRBD1,CASSMWRDRGNEQYF,TGTGCCAGCAGTATGTGGAGGGACAGGGGAAACGAGCAGTACTTC
TRBJ2-7,TRBV7-8,.,.,CASSSGHRAYEQYF,TGTGCCAGCAGCTCGGGACACCGAGCCTACGAGCAGTACTTC
TRBJ1-6,TRBV19,.,TRBD1,CASSRDRGNSPLHF,TGTGCCAGTTCGCGCGACAGGGGTAATTCACCCCTCCACTTT
TRBJ2-5,TRBV2,.,TRBD1,CASTRDRGSPETQYF,TGTGCCAGCACCCGGGACAGGGGTTCTCCAGAGACCCAGTACTTC
TRBJ2-7,TRBV18,.,TRBD1,CASSRGTGSSYEQYF,TGTGCCAGCTCAAGAGGGACAGGGAGCTCCTACGAGCAGTACTTC
TRBJ2-5,TRBV2,once,.,CASSSQGSETQYF,TGTGCCAGCAGCTCGCAGGGATCCGAGACCCAGTACTTC
TRBJ1-5,TRBV19,.,TRBD1,CASSLGQKYQPQHF,TGTGCCAGTAGCTTGGGACAGAAATATCAGCCCCAGCATTTT